This TCR beta chain was sequenced during a study of OX40 agonist ivuxolimab in advanced cancers. Regarding the study as a whole: Researchers report that CD8+ T cells had, on average, more expanded clones than CD4+.

Libraries were prepared by immunoSEQ multiplex PCR; TCRdb keeps only in-frame clonotypes and omits some of them. Of 99,000 or so clones listed, approximately 93% are singletons. Turning to this clone: Its antigen is as yet unknown.

V dropped 2 bases and J dropped 11 bases, with 9 bases sitting between them. Per the germline V gene, CDR1 is SGHTS and CDR2 is YDEGEE. The CDR3 spans 11 residues. Sequencing was performed on CD4+ or CD8+ T cells sorted from blood, taken in a trial of the OX40 agonist ivuxolimab. The chain is built from TRBV5-8 and TRBJ2-3; unclear D gene. The clonotype was recovered from an adult with an advanced solid tumor such as melanoma, head and neck, liver or kidney cancer. CDR3 bases: TGTGCCAGCAGCTTCGTCTATGGGCAGTATTTT. Translating gives CASSFVYGQYF. Full variable domain (rest looked up from reference TRBV5-8 and TRBJ2-3): EAGVTQSPTHLIKTRGQQATLRCSPISGHTSVYWYQQALGLGLQFLLWYDEGEERNRGNFPPRFSGRQFPNYSSELNVNALELEDSALYLCASSFVYGQYFGPGTRLTVL.